The clone carrying this TCR beta chain occurred many times. This CDR3 spans 11 amino acids. CDR1 and CDR2 (germline): MNHEY, SVGEGT. Trimming removed 5 bases from V and 4 bases from J, with 5 bases in between. Using unique molecular identifiers, the investigators prepared the TCRbeta library. TCRdb itself ran the PCR reads through MiXCR, one entry per CDR3 protein. The table shows nearly 400,000 distinct CDR3 sequences, with just over 20% occurring only once. This entry belongs to a study of T-cell reconstitution after alpha-beta-depleted transplantation in children. This TCR came from a human donor who donated a stem cell graft to a child with acute myeloid leukemia. Sequenced material: PBMCs from the stem cell graft donor, taken from the stem cell graft. V usage is TRBV6-2 or TRBV6-3 and J usage is TRBJ2-5, with D unresolved. The CDR3 is CASSQPETQYF. The CDR3 region has the DNA TGTGCCAGCAGTCAACCAGAGACCCAGTACTTC.